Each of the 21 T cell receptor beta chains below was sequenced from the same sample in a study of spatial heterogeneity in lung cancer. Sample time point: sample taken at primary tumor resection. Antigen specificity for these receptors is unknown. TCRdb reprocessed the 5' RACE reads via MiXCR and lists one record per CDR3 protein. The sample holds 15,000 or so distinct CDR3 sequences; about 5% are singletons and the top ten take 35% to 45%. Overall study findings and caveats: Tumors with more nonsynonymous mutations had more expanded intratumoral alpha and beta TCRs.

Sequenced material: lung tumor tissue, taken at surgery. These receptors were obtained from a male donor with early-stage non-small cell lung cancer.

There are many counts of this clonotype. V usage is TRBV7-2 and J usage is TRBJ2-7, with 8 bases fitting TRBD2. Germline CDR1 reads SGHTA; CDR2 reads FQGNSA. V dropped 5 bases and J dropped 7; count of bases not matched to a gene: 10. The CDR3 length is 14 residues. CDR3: CASSRTAGAGEQYF. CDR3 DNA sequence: TGTGCCAGCAGCCGCACAGCGGGGGCTGGGGAGCAGTACTTC. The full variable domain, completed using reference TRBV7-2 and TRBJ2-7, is GAGVSQSPSNKVTEKGKDVELRCDPISGHTALYWYRQSLGQGLEFLIYFQGNSAPDKSGLPSDRFSAERTGGSVSTLTIQRTQQEDSAVYLCASSRTAGAGEQYFGPGTRLTVT.

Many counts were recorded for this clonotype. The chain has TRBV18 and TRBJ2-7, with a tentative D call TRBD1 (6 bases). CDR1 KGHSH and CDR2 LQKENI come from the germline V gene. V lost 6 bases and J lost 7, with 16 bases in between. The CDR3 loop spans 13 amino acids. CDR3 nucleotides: TGTGCCAGCTCCCCTAACAGGGTCGAGGAGCAGTACGTC. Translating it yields CASSPNRVEEQYV.

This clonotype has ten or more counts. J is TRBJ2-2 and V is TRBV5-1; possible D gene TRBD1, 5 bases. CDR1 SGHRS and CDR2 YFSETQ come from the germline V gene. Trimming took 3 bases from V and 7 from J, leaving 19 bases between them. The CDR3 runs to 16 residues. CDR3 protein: CASSSVQPPDNGELFF. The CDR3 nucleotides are TGCGCCAGCAGCTCAGTCCAACCACCGGACAACGGGGAGCTGTTTTTT.

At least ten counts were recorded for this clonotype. CDR3 coding DNA: TGTGCCATCAGTGAGTCGTCCGGGACAGTCGAATATGGCTACACCTTC. This encodes CAISESSGTVEYGYTF. This chain connects TRBV10-3 to TRBJ1-2; 7 nucleotides agree with TRBD1. There are 16 residues in the CDR3. The junction had 9 bases not matched to a gene; V was cut back by 0 bases and J by 5 bases. Germline CDR1 ENHRY, CDR2 SYGVKD.

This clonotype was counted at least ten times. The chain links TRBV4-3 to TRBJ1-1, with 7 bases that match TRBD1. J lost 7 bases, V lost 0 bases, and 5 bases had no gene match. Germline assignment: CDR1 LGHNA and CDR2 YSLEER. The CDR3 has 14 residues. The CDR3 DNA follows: TGCGCCAGCAGCCAAGATAAGGGGGCAGGTGAAGCTTTCTTT. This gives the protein CASSQDKGAGEAFF.

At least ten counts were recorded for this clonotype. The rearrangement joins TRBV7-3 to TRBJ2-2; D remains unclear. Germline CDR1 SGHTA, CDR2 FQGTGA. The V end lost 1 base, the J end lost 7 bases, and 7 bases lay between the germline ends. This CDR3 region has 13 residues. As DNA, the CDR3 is TGTGCCAGCAGCTTAAGGCCCGACGGGGAGCTGTTTTTT. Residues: CASSLRPDGELFF.

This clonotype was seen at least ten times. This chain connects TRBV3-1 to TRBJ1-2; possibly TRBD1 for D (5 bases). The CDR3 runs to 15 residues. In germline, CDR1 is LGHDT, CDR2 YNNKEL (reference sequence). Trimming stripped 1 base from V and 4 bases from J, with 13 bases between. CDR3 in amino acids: CASSQAPGAVYGYTF. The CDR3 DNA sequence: TGTGCCAGCAGCCAAGCCCCCGGGGCGGTCTATGGCTACACCTTC. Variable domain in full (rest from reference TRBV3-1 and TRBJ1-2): DTAVSQTPKYLVTQMGNDKSIKCEQNLGHDTMYWYKQDSKKFLKIMFSYNNKELIINETVPNRFSPKSPDKAHLNLHINSLELGDSAVYFCASSQAPGAVYGYTFGSGTRLTVV.

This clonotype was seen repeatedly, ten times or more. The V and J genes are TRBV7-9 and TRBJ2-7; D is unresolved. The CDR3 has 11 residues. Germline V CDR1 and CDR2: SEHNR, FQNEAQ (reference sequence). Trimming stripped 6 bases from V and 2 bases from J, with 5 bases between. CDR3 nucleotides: TGTGCCAGCAGTCGAACCTACGAGCAGTACTTC. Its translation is CASSRTYEQYF.

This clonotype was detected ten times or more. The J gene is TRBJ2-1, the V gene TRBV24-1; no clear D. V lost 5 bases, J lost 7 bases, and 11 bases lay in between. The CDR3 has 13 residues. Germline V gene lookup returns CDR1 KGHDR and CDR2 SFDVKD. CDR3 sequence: CATSATGRNEQFF. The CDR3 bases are TGTGCCACCAGTGCGACGGGCCGTAATGAGCAGTTCTTC.

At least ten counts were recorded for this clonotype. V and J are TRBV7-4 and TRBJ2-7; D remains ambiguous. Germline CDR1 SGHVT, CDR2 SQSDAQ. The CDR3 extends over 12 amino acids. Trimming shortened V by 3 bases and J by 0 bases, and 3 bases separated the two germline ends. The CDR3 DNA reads TGTGCCAGCAGCTTCGGCTCCTACGAGCAGTACGTC. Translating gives CASSFGSYEQYV.

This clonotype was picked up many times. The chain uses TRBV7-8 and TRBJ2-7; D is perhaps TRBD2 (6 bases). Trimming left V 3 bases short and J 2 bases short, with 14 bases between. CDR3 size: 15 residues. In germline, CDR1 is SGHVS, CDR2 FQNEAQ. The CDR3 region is CASSFSGYPTYEQYV. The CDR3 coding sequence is TGTGCCAGCAGCTTTAGCGGATACCCTACCTACGAGCAGTACGTC.

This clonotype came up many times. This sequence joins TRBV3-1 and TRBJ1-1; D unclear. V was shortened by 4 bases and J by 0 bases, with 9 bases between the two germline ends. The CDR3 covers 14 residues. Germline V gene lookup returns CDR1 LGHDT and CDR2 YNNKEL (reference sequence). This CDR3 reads CASSPAWVNTEAFF. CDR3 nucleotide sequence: TGTGCCAGCAGCCCAGCGTGGGTGAACACTGAAGCTTTCTTT. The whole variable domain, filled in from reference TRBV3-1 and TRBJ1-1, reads DTAVSQTPKYLVTQMGNDKSIKCEQNLGHDTMYWYKQDSKKFLKIMFSYNNKELIINETVPNRFSPKSPDKAHLNLHINSLELGDSAVYFCASSPAWVNTEAFFGQGTRLTVV.

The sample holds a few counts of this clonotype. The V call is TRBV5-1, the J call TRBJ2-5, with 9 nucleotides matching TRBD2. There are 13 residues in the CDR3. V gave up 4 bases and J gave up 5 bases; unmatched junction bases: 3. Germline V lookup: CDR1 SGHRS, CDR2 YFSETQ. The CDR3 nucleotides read TGCGCCAGCAGCCGTAGCGGGGGTGAGACCCAGTACTTC. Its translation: CASSRSGGETQYF.

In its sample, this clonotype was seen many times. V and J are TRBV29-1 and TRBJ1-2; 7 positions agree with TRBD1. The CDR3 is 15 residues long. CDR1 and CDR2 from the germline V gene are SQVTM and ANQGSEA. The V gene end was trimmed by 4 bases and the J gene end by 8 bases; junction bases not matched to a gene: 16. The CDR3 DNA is TGCAGCGTTGTGGACCTGGGACAGCAGGGCGGGGGCTACACCTTC. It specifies CSVVDLGQQGGGYTF.

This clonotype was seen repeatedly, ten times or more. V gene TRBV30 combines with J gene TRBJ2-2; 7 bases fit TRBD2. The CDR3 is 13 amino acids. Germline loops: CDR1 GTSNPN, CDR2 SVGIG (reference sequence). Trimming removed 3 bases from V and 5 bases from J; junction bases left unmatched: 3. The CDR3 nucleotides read TGTGCCTGGAGCTGGGGAGGGACCGGGGAGCTGTTTTTT. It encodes CAWSWGGTGELFF.

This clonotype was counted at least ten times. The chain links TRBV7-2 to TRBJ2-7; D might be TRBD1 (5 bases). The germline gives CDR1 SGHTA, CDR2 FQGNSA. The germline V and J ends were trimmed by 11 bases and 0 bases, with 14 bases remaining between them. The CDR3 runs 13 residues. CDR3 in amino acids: CAGASGGSYEQYF. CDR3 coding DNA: TGTGCCGGGGCTAGTGGCGGCTCCTACGAGCAGTACTTC.

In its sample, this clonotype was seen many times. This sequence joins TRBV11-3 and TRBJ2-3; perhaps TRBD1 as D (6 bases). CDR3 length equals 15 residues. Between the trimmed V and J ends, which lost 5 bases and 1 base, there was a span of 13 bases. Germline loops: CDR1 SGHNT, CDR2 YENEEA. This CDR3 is CASSPMSGGTDTQYF. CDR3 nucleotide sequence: TGTGCCAGCAGCCCCATGTCAGGGGGCACAGATACGCAGTATTTT.

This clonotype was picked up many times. CDR3 DNA sequence: TGTGCCAGCAGTCTCGACAGGGGGCTTTGGGACACTGAAGCTTTCTTT. Translating it yields CASSLDRGLWDTEAFF. The V and J genes are TRBV27 and TRBJ1-1; the match to TRBD1 covers 10 bases. The CDR3 runs 16 residues. Looked up from germline, CDR1 is MNHEY and CDR2 is SMNVEV (reference sequence). V was pared by 5 bases and J by 3 bases, with 9 bases of the junction left unmatched.

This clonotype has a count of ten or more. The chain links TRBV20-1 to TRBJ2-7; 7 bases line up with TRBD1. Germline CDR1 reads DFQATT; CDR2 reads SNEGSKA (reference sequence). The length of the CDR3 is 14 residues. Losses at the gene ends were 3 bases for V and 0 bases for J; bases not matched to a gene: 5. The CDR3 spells CSARGQSRSYEQYF. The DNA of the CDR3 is TGCAGTGCTAGGGGACAGTCCCGCTCCTACGAGCAGTACTTC.

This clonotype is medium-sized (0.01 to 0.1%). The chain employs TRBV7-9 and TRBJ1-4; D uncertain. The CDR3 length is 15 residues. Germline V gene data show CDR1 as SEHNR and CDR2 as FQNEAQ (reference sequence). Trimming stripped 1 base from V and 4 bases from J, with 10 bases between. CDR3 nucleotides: TGTGCCAGCAGCTTAGGCGAGAGTAGTAATGAAAAACTGTTTTTT. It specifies CASSLGESSNEKLFF.

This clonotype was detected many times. The CDR3 loop reads CASSLRWGSGNTIYF. CDR3 nucleotide sequence: TGTGCCAGCAGCTTACGTTGGGGCTCTGGAAACACCATATATTTT. This chain connects TRBV7-9 to TRBJ1-3; no firm D call. V lost 2 bases and J lost 0, with 8 bases in between. This CDR3 spans 15 amino acids. Germline CDR1 is SEHNR and CDR2 is FQNEAQ (reference sequence). The whole variable domain, filled in from reference TRBV7-9 and TRBJ1-3, reads DTGVSQNPRHKITKRGQNVTFRCDPISEHNRLYWYRQTLGQGPEFLTYFQNEAQLEKSRLLSDRFSAERPKGSFSTLEIQRTEQGDSAMYLCASSLRWGSGNTIYFGEGSWLTVV.